Sequencing of this T cell receptor beta chain was carried out in a study of cytomegalovirus exposure and HLA in healthy donors. With 60 Vbeta and 13 Jbeta primers, the PCR was carried out. The data were produced by immunoSEQ multiplex PCR, yet TCRdb's version contains in-frame clones alone and is incomplete. This table has approximately 100,000 clones, 79% appearing once. Germline loops: CDR1 SGHRS, CDR2 YFSETQ. The CDR3 sequence is 15 residues long. V shed 4 bases and J 6 bases; nucleotides not matched to a gene: 7. The specimen was PBMCs. The chain combines TRBV5-1 with TRBJ2-1; 10 bases agree with TRBD1. The TCR originated in a woman aged 40-49 years in good health and CMV-seronegative. This CDR3 reads CASSITGTGVNEQFF. In nucleotides, the CDR3 is TGCGCCAGCAGCATCACCGGGACAGGGGTCAATGAGCAGTTCTTC.